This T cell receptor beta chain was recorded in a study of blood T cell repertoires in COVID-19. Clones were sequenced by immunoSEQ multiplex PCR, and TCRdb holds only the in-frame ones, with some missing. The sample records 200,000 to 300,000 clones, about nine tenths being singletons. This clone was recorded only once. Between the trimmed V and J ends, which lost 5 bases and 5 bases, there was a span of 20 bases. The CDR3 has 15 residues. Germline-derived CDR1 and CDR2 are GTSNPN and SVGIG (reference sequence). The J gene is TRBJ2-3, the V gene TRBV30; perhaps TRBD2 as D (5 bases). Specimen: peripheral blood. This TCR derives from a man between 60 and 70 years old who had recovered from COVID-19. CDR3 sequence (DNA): TGTGCCTGGGGCCCCGGGCAGCCAGGAGGAGATACGCAGTATTTT. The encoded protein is CAWGPGQPGGDTQYF. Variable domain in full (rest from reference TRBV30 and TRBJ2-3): SQTIHQWPATLVQPVGSPLSLECTVEGTSNPNLYWYRQAAGRGLQLLFYSVGIGQISSEVPQNLSASRPQDRQFILSSKKLLLSDSGFYLCAWGPGQPGGDTQYFGPGTRLTVL.